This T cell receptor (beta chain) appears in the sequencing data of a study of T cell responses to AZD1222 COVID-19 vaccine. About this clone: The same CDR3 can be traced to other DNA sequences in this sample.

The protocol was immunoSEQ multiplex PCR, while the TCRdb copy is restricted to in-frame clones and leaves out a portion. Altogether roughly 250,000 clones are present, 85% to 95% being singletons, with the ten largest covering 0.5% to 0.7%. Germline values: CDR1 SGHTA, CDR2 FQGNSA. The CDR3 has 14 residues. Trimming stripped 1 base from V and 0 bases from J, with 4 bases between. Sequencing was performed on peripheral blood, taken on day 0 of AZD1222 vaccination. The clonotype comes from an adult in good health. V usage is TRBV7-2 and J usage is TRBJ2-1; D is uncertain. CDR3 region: CASSLGSSYNEQFF. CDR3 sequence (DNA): TGTGCCAGCAGCTTAGGCAGCTCCTACAATGAGCAGTTCTTC.